The sample holds one count of the clone carrying this T cell receptor (beta chain). Its antigen is currently unknown. CDR1 and CDR2 (germline): SGHNT, YYREEE (reference sequence). This CDR3 comprises 16 residues. V lost 5 bases and J lost 0, with 14 bases in between. This entry comes from a study of radiotherapy plus CTLA-4 blockade in lung cancer. Study details: Among enrolled patients, under 20% responded and approximately 33% achieved disease control.

Patients with chemo-refractory metastatic non-small-cell lung cancer received focal radiation plus CTLA-4 blockade with ipilimumab. Repertoires were generated with immunoSEQ multiplex PCR, while TCRdb's copy carries only in-frame clones and drops some. The sample holds around 100,000 clones, about four fifths seen once. Broader study findings: Among blood TCR repertoires after radiotherapy plus ipilimumab, tumor-derived clones expanded.

The specimen was peripheral blood, collected from a patient treated with radiotherapy plus ipilimumab. This receptor was identified in a human donor with non-small cell lung cancer that progressed on radiotherapy plus ipilimumab. Some clones in this sample may be carry-over from other donors' samples. This rearrangement joins TRBV5-4 to TRBJ2-2, with D hard to call. The CDR3 DNA reads as TGTGCCAGCAGGAGGCTGGACGGATCGAACACCGGGGAGCTGTTTTTT. Its protein product is CASRRLDGSNTGELFF.